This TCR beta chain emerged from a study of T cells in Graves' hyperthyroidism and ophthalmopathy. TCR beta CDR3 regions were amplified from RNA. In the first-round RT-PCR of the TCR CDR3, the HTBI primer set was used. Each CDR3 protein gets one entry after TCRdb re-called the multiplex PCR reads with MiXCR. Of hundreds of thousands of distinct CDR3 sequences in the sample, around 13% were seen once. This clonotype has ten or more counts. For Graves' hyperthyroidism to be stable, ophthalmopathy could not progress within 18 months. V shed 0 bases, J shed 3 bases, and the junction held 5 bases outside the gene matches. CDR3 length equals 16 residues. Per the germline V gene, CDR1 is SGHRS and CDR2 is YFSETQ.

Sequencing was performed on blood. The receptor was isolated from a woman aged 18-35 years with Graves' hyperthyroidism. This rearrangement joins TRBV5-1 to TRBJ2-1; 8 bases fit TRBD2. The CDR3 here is CASSLATGGVYNEQFF. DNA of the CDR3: TGCGCCAGCAGCTTGGCTACGGGGGGGGTCTACAATGAGCAGTTCTTC.